The clone carrying this T cell receptor (beta chain) was picked up one time. Relative to the germline gene, one junction end is altered; a read error may explain this. The data belong to a study of blood T cells in healthy people across ages. Primers used in a second PCR of about 6 to 11 cycles were a sample-barcoded 5' primer and a J-beta primer mix. TCRdb used MiXCR to reprocess the 5' RACE reads, holding one entry per CDR3 protein. Found here are approximately 600,000 distinct CDR3 sequences, approximately 50% of them singletons; the top ten hold approximately 37%. The sequence was collected from a man aged 60-69 years in good health. Material for sequencing was blood.

The CDR3 sequence is CASSQHGTARTDAQYF. DNA of the CDR3: TGCGCCAGCAGCCAACACGGGACAGCCCGCACAGATGCGCAGTATTTT. The genes are TRBV4-1 and TRBJ2-3, with 7 bases identical to TRBD1. CDR3 length: 16 residues. Germline V gene lookup returns CDR1 MGHRA and CDR2 YSYEKL.